These T cell receptor beta chains were read from a single sample in a study of OX40 agonist ivuxolimab in advanced cancers. Some clones are missing from TCRdb's copy, which holds only in-frame ones; the method was immunoSEQ multiplex PCR. The repertoire holds over 35,000 clones, with 85% to 90% as singletons. Sequencing was performed on CD4+ or CD8+ T cells sorted from blood, taken in a trial of the OX40 agonist ivuxolimab. The receptors stem from an adult with an advanced solid tumor such as melanoma, head and neck, liver or kidney cancer. Both conserved end residues are part of each CDR3. D genes are given only for firm matches. The size field is filled for only some rows; it gives once, few, many or a size class.

CDR3aa	CDR3nt	abundance	d_gene	v_gene	j_gene
CASSYGAGANVLTF	TGTGCCAGCAGTTATGGGGCTGGGGCCAACGTCCTGACTTTC	-	-	TRBV5-8	TRBJ2-6
CASTSGAVYTEAFF	TGTGCCAGTACCTCCGGGGCGGTCTACACTGAAGCTTTCTTT	-	-	TRBV19	TRBJ1-1
CASSLGASTGLGTGELFF	TGTGCCAGCAGCTTGGGGGCTTCGACAGGGCTCGGAACCGGGGAGCTGTTTTTT	-	TRBD1	TRBV5-4	TRBJ2-2
CASSIQVPSNQPQHF	TGTGCCAGTAGTATCCAAGTCCCTAGCAATCAGCCCCAGCATTTT	-	-	TRBV19	TRBJ1-5
CASSLSSGGSGELFF	TGTGCCAGCAGCTTATCGAGCGGGGGTTCCGGGGAGCTGTTTTTT	-	TRBD2	TRBV11-3	TRBJ2-2
CASSPPVPQVQPQHF	TGTGCCAGCTCACCACCGGTTCCGCAGGTTCAGCCCCAGCATTTT	-	-	TRBV18	TRBJ1-5
CASSYSRGRHPEAFF	TGTGCCAGCAGTTACTCGAGGGGAAGGCACCCTGAAGCTTTCTTT	-	-	TRBV6-5	TRBJ1-1
CASTRHSNQPQHF	TGTGCCAGCACTAGACATAGCAATCAGCCCCAGCATTTT	-	-	TRBV27	TRBJ1-5
CASSREVRTEAFF	TGTGCCAGTAGTCGGGAAGTCCGCACTGAAGCTTTCTTT	-	-	TRBV19	TRBJ1-1
CASTTPPYEQYF	TGTGCCAGCACCACCCCCCCCTACGAGCAGTACTTC	-	-	TRBV5-8	TRBJ2-7
CASSVDGGGDNEQFF	TGTGCCAGCAGCGTAGATGGTGGGGGGGACAATGAGCAGTTCTTC	-	TRBD2	TRBV9	TRBJ2-1
CASSLRVERVQPQHF	TGTGCCAGTAGCCTCAGGGTGGAAAGGGTACAGCCCCAGCATTTT	-	-	TRBV19	TRBJ1-5
CASRNRVGGNQPQHF	TGTGCCAGCAGAAACAGGGTAGGAGGCAATCAGCCCCAGCATTTT	-	-	TRBV2	TRBJ1-5
CASSIDSASLTDTQYF	TGTGCCAGTAGTATAGACAGCGCGAGCCTCACAGATACGCAGTATTTT	once	-	TRBV19	TRBJ2-3
CASSPSGTGDGVYGYTF	TGTGCCAGCTCGCCTTCCGGGACAGGGGACGGGGTCTATGGCTACACCTTC	-	TRBD1	TRBV18	TRBJ1-2
CASSLPEVTTEAFF	TGTGCCAGCAGTTTGCCAGAGGTAACCACTGAAGCTTTCTTT	-	-	TRBV28	TRBJ1-1